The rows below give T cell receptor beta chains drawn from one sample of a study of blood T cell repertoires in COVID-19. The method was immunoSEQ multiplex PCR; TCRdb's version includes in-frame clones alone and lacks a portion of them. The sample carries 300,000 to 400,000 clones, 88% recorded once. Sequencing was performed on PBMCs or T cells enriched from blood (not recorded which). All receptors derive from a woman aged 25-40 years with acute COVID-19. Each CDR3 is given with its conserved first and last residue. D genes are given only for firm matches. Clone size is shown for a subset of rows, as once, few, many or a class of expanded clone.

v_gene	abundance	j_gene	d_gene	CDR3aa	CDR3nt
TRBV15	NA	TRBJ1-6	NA	CATSGGAASPLHF	TGTGCCACCAGCGGCGGGGCGGCTTCACCCCTCCACTTT
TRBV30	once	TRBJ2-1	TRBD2	CAWRGASGAYNEQFF	TGTGCCTGGAGAGGTGCTAGCGGGGCGTACAATGAGCAGTTCTTC
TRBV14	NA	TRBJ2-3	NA	CASRPQGGGTDTQYF	TGTGCCAGCAGACCTCAGGGGGGCGGCACAGATACGCAGTATTTT
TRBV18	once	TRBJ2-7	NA	CASSPRNDRGNEQYF	TGTGCCAGCTCACCACGCAATGACCGGGGGAACGAGCAGTACTTC
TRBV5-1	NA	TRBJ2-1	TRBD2	CASSLGSGGVYNEQFF	TGCGCCAGCAGCTTGGGTAGCGGGGGGGTCTACAATGAGCAGTTCTTC
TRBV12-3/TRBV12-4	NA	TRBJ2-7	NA	CASSFSGEQYF	TGTGCCAGCAGTTTTTCAGGGGAGCAGTACTTC
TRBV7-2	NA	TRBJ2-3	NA	CASSLVQGSTDTQYF	TGTGCCAGCAGCTTAGTACAGGGAAGCACAGATACGCAGTATTTT
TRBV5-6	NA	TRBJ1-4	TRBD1	CASSARTGFEKNNEKLFF	TGTGCCAGCAGCGCTCGGACAGGGTTCGAAAAGAATAATGAAAAACTGTTTTTT
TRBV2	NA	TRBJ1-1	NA	CASSDGRNTEAFF	TGTGCCAGCAGTGACGGTCGGAACACTGAAGCTTTCTTT
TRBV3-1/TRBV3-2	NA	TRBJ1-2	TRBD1	CASSQSGTATVYGYTF	TGTGCCAGCAGCCAATCCGGGACAGCCACTGTCTATGGCTACACCTTC
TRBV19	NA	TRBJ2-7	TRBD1	CASSRQGAEQYF	TGTGCCAGTAGCCGACAGGGGGCCGAGCAGTACTTC
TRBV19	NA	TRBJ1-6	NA	CASSPRRGASYNSPLHF	TGTGCCAGTAGTCCCCGGAGGGGTGCCTCCTATAATTCACCCCTCCACTTT
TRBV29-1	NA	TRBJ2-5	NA	CSVEPDSLPTRGYF	TGCAGCGTTGAACCGGATTCGCTACCAACCAGGGGGTACTTC
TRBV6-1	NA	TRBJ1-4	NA	CASSEMEGRRSEKLFF	TGTGCCAGCAGTGAGATGGAGGGGAGGCGGAGTGAAAAACTGTTTTTT
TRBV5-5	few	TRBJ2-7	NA	CASSFQHLPEQYF	TGTGCCAGCAGCTTTCAACATCTCCCCGAGCAGTACTTC
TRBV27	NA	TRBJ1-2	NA	CASAGGADYGYTF	TGTGCCAGCGCGGGGGGCGCTGACTATGGCTACACCTTC
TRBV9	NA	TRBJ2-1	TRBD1	CASSTRDGQGAIMSYNEQFF	TGTGCCAGCAGCACCCGCGACGGACAGGGGGCAATAATGAGTTACAATGAGCAGTTCTTC
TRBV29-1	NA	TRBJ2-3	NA	CSVVTGTSTDTQYF	TGCAGCGTTGTTACGGGGACTAGCACAGATACGCAGTATTTT
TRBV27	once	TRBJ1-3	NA	CASSFAGGPGNTIYF	TGTGCCAGCAGTTTCGCGGGGGGCCCTGGAAACACCATATATTTT
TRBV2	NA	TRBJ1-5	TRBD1	CASSEVRTGNQPQHF	TGTGCCAGCAGTGAAGTTAGGACAGGGAATCAGCCCCAGCATTTT